The next 7 T cell receptor beta chains were all read from a single sample in a study of tumor-infiltrating lymphocytes in primary liver carcinoma. From 450 to 600 ng total RNA, TCR beta cDNA was generated with a primer in the constant region. Construction of TCR beta libraries relied on three successive nested multiplex PCR rounds employing slightly modified ARM-PCR. It was with TRBV1-TRBV30 forward primers and a C-beta reverse primer that the first two PCR rounds were run, at about 10 cycles each. TCRdb ran MiXCR on the multiplex PCR reads and lists one entry per CDR3 protein. The table shows approximately 120,000 distinct CDR3 sequences, with 64% occurring only once. Scientists recovered RNA and DNA together from roughly 20-30 mg of unsorted bulk tissue. The sample was liver tumor tissue from sampling region 3. Subset reported: tumor region T3, left-lateral pole. These receptors all come from a woman aged 55-75 years with primary liver carcinoma and hepatitis B virus infection.

In regard to this clonotype: One end of the junction varies from germline; a read error may be responsible. This chain joins TRBV28 and TRBJ2-2; 7 nucleotides match TRBD2. The CDR3 runs to 13 residues. Germline V gene lookup returns CDR1 MDHEN and CDR2 SYDVKM. The CDR3 is CASRALASGELYF. Written as DNA, the CDR3 is TGTGCCAGCAGAGCACTAGCGTCCGGGGAGCTGTATTTT.

About this clonotype: A much bigger clone sits one base away, suggesting this may be a read error. This chain links TRBV10-2 with TRBJ1-2; D unclear. The germline CDR1 and CDR2 sequences are WSHSY and SAAADI. The CDR3 consists of 13 residues. CDR3 loop: CASNPRGFYGCTF. In nucleotides, the CDR3 is TGCGCCAGCAACCCGAGAGGGTTCTATGGCTGCACCTTC.

This clonotype was seen many times. The J gene is TRBJ2-7, the V gene TRBV28; 10 nucleotides agree with TRBD2. The CDR3 has 14 residues. The germline V gene encodes CDR1 MDHEN and CDR2 SYDVKM. V trimming: 4 bases; J trimming: 5 bases; junction bases outside the gene matches: 5. The CDR3 spells CASSSLAGGDEQYF. CDR3 nucleotide sequence: TGTGCCAGCAGTTCCTTAGCGGGAGGAGACGAGCAGTACTTC.

About this clonotype itself: This may be a read error, as it is one base from a much larger clone. J is TRBJ2-3 and V is TRBV28; D is perhaps TRBD1 or TRBD2 (5 bases each). CDR3 length: 17 residues. Germline assignment: CDR1 MDHEN and CDR2 SYDVKM. V was clipped by 5 bases and J by 5 bases, with 23 bases between them. The CDR3 reads CASSHYWDHYQGDTQYF. The CDR3 DNA reads as TGTGCCAGCAGTCACTACTGGGACCACTACCAGGGAGATACGCAGTATTTT.

Of note for this clonotype: The junction and the germline gene differ at one end; a read error may be behind it. V and J are TRBV11-3 and TRBJ2-1; 7 bases fit TRBD2. Germline values: CDR1 SGHNT, CDR2 YENEEA. CDR3 length: 17 residues. For the CDR3, the DNA is TGTGACAGCAACTTAGGTCGGGGGGAATGGGGTGTCGATGAGCAGTTCTTC. Translated: CDSNLGRGEWGVDEQFF.

This rearrangement joins TRBV12-3 or TRBV12-4 to TRBJ2-7, with D uncertain. The CDR3 is 11 residues long. Trimming shortened V by 9 bases and J by 13 bases, and 19 bases separated the two germline ends. The CDR3 is CASSLDKGIYF. CDR3 in DNA: TGTGCCAGTAGTCTTGACAAGGGCATTTACTTC.

Note on this clonotype: At one end the junction does not follow the germline gene, possibly because of a read error. The chain is built from TRBV11-2 and TRBJ1-1, with unresolved D. The germline CDR1 and CDR2 sequences are SGHAT and FQNNGV. The CDR3 runs 15 residues. The CDR3 nucleotides are TGTGCCAGCAGCTTAGGGCCGGAGGTGATCACTGGAGCTTTCTTT. Amino acid sequence: CASSLGPEVITGAFF.